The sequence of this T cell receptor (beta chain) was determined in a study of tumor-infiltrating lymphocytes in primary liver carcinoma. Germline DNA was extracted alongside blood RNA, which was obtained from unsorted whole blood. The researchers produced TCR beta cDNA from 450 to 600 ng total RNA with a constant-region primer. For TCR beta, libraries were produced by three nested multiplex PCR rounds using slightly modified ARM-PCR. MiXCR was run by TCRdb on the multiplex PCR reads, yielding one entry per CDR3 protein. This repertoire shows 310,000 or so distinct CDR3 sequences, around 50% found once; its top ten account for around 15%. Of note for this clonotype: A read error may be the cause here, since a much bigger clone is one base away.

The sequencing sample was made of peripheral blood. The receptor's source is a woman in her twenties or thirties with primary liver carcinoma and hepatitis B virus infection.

The chain's CDR3 is CASSLADRANQPQHF. The CDR3 nucleotides are TGTGCCAGCTCTCTCGCCGACAGGGCAAATCAGCCCCAGCATTTT. The chain has TRBV6-1 and TRBJ1-5; 7 bases line up with TRBD1. The junction had 11 bases not matched to a gene; V was cut back by 8 bases and J by 4 bases. Germline V CDR1 and CDR2: MNHNS, SASEGT. This CDR3 has 15 residues.